Listed below are T cell receptor beta chains from one sample, sequenced in a study of human T cells and chemical hapten exposure. TCRdb passed the RACE reads through MiXCR, listing each CDR3 protein once. The table lists 25,000 to 30,000 distinct CDR3 sequences, approximately 10% of them singletons. The sequenced sample was whole blood, obtained in connection with sensitization to the hapten diphenylcyclopropenone (DPC). These receptors were collected from a man aged 25 to 40 with alopecia areata. Some clones in this sample may be carry-over from other donors' samples. Each CDR3 is given with its conserved first and last residue. A D gene is named only where the DNA matches it firmly. Only some rows state a clone size, as once, few, many or a class for expanded clones.

TRBD1 TRBJ2-2 TRBV6-2/TRBV6-3 few CASTLQGATGELFF TGTGCCAGCACTCTCCAGGGGGCCACCGGGGAGCTGTTTTTT
TRBD1 TRBJ1-6 TRBV12-3/TRBV12-4 medium-sized CASSPRQGDSPLHF TGTGCCAGCAGTCCCCGACAGGGGGATTCACCCCTCCACTTT
TRBD2 TRBJ2-7 TRBV28 . CASITSGGTYEQYF TGTGCCAGCATTACTAGCGGGGGAACCTACGAGCAGTACTTC
. TRBJ2-3 TRBV9 . CASSPSAQPTDTQYF TGTGCCAGCAGCCCTAGCGCCCAACCCACAGATACGCAGTATTTT
. TRBJ2-3 TRBV7-2 many CAGQLARPTDTQYF TGTGCCGGCCAACTAGCCCGACCCACAGATACGCAGTATTTT
. TRBJ1-1 TRBV19 . CASREFRETEAFF TGTGCCAGTCGAGAGTTCCGGGAGACTGAAGCTTTCTTT
. TRBJ1-2 TRBV27 . CASSKGSGVSRTGGYTF TGTGCCAGCAGCAAAGGGTCAGGGGTCTCGAGAACGGGTGGCTACACCTTC
. TRBJ2-5 TRBV18 few CASSQLQGEETQYF TGTGCCAGCTCACAACTACAGGGAGAAGAGACCCAGTACTTC
TRBD2 TRBJ2-3 TRBV20-1 . CSASWLAGADTQYF TGCAGTGCTAGTTGGCTAGCGGGAGCAGATACGCAGTATTTT
TRBD1 TRBJ1-1 TRBV7-2 few CASSLWDREKPEAFF TGTGCCAGCAGCTTATGGGACAGGGAGAAACCTGAAGCTTTCTTT
. TRBJ2-2 TRBV4-1 few CASSQDLGELFF TGCGCCAGCAGCCAAGATCTGGGGGAGCTGTTTTTT
. TRBJ1-4 TRBV3-1 . CASSQGRGSDEKLFF TGTGCCAGCAGCCAGGGTAGAGGATCAGATGAAAAACTGTTTTTT
TRBD1 TRBJ2-7 TRBV7-6 few CASSSRPETGGARNYEQYF TGTGCCAGCAGCTCGAGGCCGGAGACAGGGGGCGCGCGTAACTACGAGCAGTACTTC
. TRBJ2-3 TRBV29-1 once CSVHGHTDTQYF TGCAGCGTTCATGGACACACAGATACGCAGTATTTT
TRBD1 TRBJ1-2 TRBV2 few CASSEGQRFYGYTF TGTGCCAGCAGCGAGGGACAGCGCTTCTATGGCTACACCTTC
TRBD2 TRBJ2-1 TRBV2 many CASEGTSGGLSYNEQFF TGTGCCAGCGAGGGGACTAGCGGGGGCCTCTCCTACAATGAGCAGTTCTTC
. TRBJ1-4 TRBV7-9 . CASSPGFRGDEKLFF TGTGCCAGCAGCCCCGGTTTCAGGGGCGATGAAAAACTGTTTTTT
TRBD1 TRBJ1-1 TRBV6-6 . CASSYSTGGTEAFF TGTGCCAGCAGTTACTCGACAGGGGGAACTGAAGCTTTCTTT
. TRBJ2-7 TRBV30 medium-sized CAWSTHFGRRILGEQYF TGTGCCTGGAGTACACACTTCGGACGGCGGATTTTGGGCGAGCAGTACTTC
. TRBJ2-7 TRBV11-2 many CASRQGRSTDEQYF TGTGCCAGCAGACAGGGTCGGAGTACCGACGAGCAGTACTTC
. TRBJ1-4 TRBV3-1 . CASSLWGEKLFF TGTGCCAGCAGCCTTTGGGGTGAAAAACTGTTTTTT
TRBD1 TRBJ1-3 TRBV6-5 many CASSSTGAGNTIYF TGTGCCAGCAGTTCAACAGGGGCTGGAAACACCATATATTTT
TRBD1 TRBJ2-1 TRBV29-1 many CSVEGRTGRNEQFF TGCAGCGTTGAAGGAAGGACAGGGAGGAATGAGCAGTTCTTC
TRBD2 TRBJ2-5 TRBV3-1 few CASSQVGTSGQETQYF TGTGCCAGCAGCCAAGTGGGGACTAGCGGCCAAGAGACCCAGTACTTC
TRBD1 TRBJ1-4 TRBV19 . CASKSGQGATNEKLFF TGTGCCAGTAAGTCGGGACAGGGGGCAACTAATGAAAAACTGTTTTTT
. TRBJ1-5 TRBV7-8 few CASSLAGGPYSNQPQHF TGTGCCAGCAGCTTAGCTGGGGGCCCCTATAGCAATCAGCCCCAGCATTTT
. TRBJ1-1 TRBV7-2 many CASSLAQGFKTEAFF TGTGCCAGCAGCTTAGCTCAGGGGTTTAAAACTGAAGCTTTCTTT
. TRBJ1-2 TRBV29-1 . CSVAGSATFGYGYTF TGCAGCGTTGCCGGGTCGGCAACCTTTGGCTATGGCTACACCTTC
TRBD1 TRBJ1-4 TRBV30 many CAWKRGPGEKLFF TGTGCCTGGAAGAGGGGGCCAGGGGAAAAACTGTTTTTT
. TRBJ1-1 TRBV7-8 . CASSLAGSPEAFF TGTGCCAGCAGCTTAGCTGGGTCGCCTGAAGCTTTCTTT
TRBD1 TRBJ1-5 TRBV6-2/TRBV6-3 many CASSPGAGGAQPQHF TGTGCCAGCAGTCCCGGCGCAGGGGGAGCTCAGCCCCAGCATTTT
TRBD2 TRBJ2-5 TRBV3-1 . CASSRASVRGGQYETQYF TGTGCCAGCAGCCGAGCCTCGGTGCGGGGGGGCCAATACGAGACCCAGTACTTC
. TRBJ1-5 TRBV2 many CASSAVRGYQPQHF TGTGCCAGCAGTGCGGTTCGGGGCTATCAGCCCCAGCATTTT
. TRBJ2-3 TRBV29-1 . CSVVYDTQYF TGCAGCGTTGTATACGATACGCAGTATTTT
. TRBJ2-2 TRBV6-5 many CASRSGGTGELFF TGTGCCAGCCGATCCGGGGGCACCGGGGAGCTGTTTTTT
TRBD1 TRBJ2-1 TRBV7-8 few CASSLRQGQSYNEQFF TGTGCCAGCAGCTTAAGACAGGGTCAGTCCTACAATGAGCAGTTCTTC
TRBD1 TRBJ2-2 TRBV4-1 few CASSQDPTGGHNTGELFF TGCGCCAGCAGCCAAGATCCGACAGGGGGCCACAACACCGGGGAGCTGTTTTTT
. TRBJ2-5 TRBV18 many CASSLMKRQETQYF TGTGCCAGCTCCCTCATGAAGCGGCAAGAGACCCAGTACTTC
. TRBJ1-6 TRBV6-2/TRBV6-3 few CASRIVGNSSPLHF TGTGCCAGCAGGATTGTGGGGAACAGTTCACCCCTCCACTTT
TRBD2 TRBJ2-7 TRBV11-2 few CANSLEPGLRYEQYF TGTGCCAACAGCTTAGAACCGGGACTACGCTACGAGCAGTACTTC
TRBD1 TRBJ2-7 TRBV4-3 many CASSQGTGVEQYF TGCGCCAGCAGCCAGGGGACAGGGGTCGAGCAGTACTTC
. TRBJ2-7 TRBV29-1 . CSAQGGREYEQYF TGCAGCGCCCAAGGGGGAAGGGAGTACGAGCAGTACTTC
. TRBJ1-5 TRBV29-1 . CSVKTDEYQPQHF TGCAGCGTTAAGACGGACGAGTATCAGCCCCAGCATTTT
. TRBJ2-3 TRBV6-5 few CASSYSSIVGSTDTQYF TGTGCCAGCAGTTACTCGAGTATTGTCGGCAGCACAGATACGCAGTATTTT
. TRBJ1-1 TRBV2 many CASSSDKGNTEAFF TGTGCCAGCAGTTCGGACAAGGGGAACACTGAAGCTTTCTTT
TRBD1 TRBJ2-3 TRBV7-2 . CASSPRQGGEMRRYF TGTGCCAGCAGCCCCCGACAGGGGGGGGAAATGAGGCGGTATTTT
. TRBJ1-2 TRBV7-6 many CASSSDSSYGYTF TGTGCCAGCAGCTCCGACAGTAGCTATGGCTACACCTTC
. TRBJ1-3 TRBV19 few CASSILSSSGNTIYF TGTGCCAGTAGTATCCTCAGCTCCTCTGGAAACACCATATATTTT
TRBD2 TRBJ2-1 TRBV7-9 many CASSLATGTSGEKISYNEQFF TGTGCCAGCAGCTTAGCGACCGGGACTAGCGGGGAGAAGATCTCCTACAATGAGCAGTTCTTC
. TRBJ1-5 TRBV20-1 few CSAREGANQPQHF TGCAGTGCTAGAGAGGGAGCCAATCAGCCCCAGCATTTT
TRBD2 TRBJ2-2 TRBV9 . CASSVLAGQAPGELFF TGTGCCAGCAGCGTGTTAGCGGGGCAGGCTCCCGGGGAGCTGTTTTTT
. TRBJ2-1 TRBV18 few CASSPGNEQFF TGTGCCAGCTCACCCGGTAATGAGCAGTTCTTC
. TRBJ2-5 TRBV7-9 many CASSLAPQRETQYF TGTGCCAGCAGCTTAGCCCCCCAAAGGGAGACCCAGTACTTC
. TRBJ2-4 TRBV19 many CASTPGRGLAKNIQYF TGTGCCAGTACCCCGGGGAGGGGGTTAGCCAAAAACATTCAGTACTTC
. TRBJ1-4 TRBV29-1 many CSVAGSDEKLFF TGCAGCGTTGCAGGGTCTGACGAAAAACTGTTTTTT
TRBD1 TRBJ1-1 TRBV11-2 medium-sized CASRGTGTDTEAFF TGTGCCAGCAGAGGGACAGGGACGGACACTGAAGCTTTCTTT
TRBD1 TRBJ1-4 TRBV2 many CASSEGQDNEKLFF TGTGCCAGCAGCGAGGGACAGGATAATGAAAAACTGTTTTTT
TRBD1 TRBJ2-1 TRBV7-6 many CASSPGARGQGTYNEQFF TGTGCCAGCAGCCCAGGGGCGAGGGGACAGGGCACCTACAATGAGCAGTTCTTC
. TRBJ2-3 TRBV24-1 few CATSDMVSDTQYF TGTGCCACCAGTGATATGGTATCAGATACGCAGTATTTT